The rows below give T cell receptor beta chains drawn from one sample of a study of Ad26.COV2.S vaccination and SARS-CoV-2 variants. The assay was immunoSEQ multiplex PCR, and TCRdb's table has in-frame clones only and misses some. The sample records under 550,000 clones, roughly 90% being singletons. The material sequenced was peripheral blood, taken in a trial of Ad26.COV2.S vaccine versus placebo. The receptors come from a person between 18 and 59 years old who received the Ad26.COV2.S COVID-19 vaccine or a placebo. Each CDR3 is given with its conserved first and last residue. D genes are given only for firm matches. The size entry is marked missing in some rows and otherwise reads once, few, many or a size class.

CDR3	DNA	D	J	size	V
CASSLGAPANTEAFF	TGTGCCAGCAGCTTGGGGGCCCCCGCGAACACTGAAGCTTTCTTT	-	TRBJ1-1	-	TRBV5-6
CASSYGGAITDTQYF	TGTGCCAGCAGTTACGGGGGGGCCATCACAGATACGCAGTATTTT	-	TRBJ2-3	-	TRBV6-5
CASSEGQGAGEQYF	TGTGCCAGCAGTGAGGGACAGGGGGCGGGCGAGCAGTACTTC	TRBD1	TRBJ2-7	-	TRBV6-1
CASSLRLVQGAGGTGELFF	TGTGCCAGCAGCTTGCGTCTCGTTCAGGGAGCGGGGGGCACCGGGGAGCTGTTTTTT	TRBD2	TRBJ2-2	-	TRBV5-5
CAWNSVTEAFF	TGTGCCTGGAATTCGGTTACTGAAGCTTTCTTT	-	TRBJ1-1	-	TRBV30
CASSLSLGGELFF	TGTGCCAGCAGTTTATCGCTGGGAGGGGAGCTGTTTTTT	-	TRBJ2-2	-	TRBV27
CASSNGLAGLQETQYF	TGCGCCAGCAGCAACGGACTAGCGGGGCTCCAAGAGACCCAGTACTTC	TRBD2	TRBJ2-5	-	TRBV5-1
CASSPGGGLDNEQFF	TGTGCCAGTAGTCCGGGCGGGGGGCTCGACAATGAGCAGTTCTTC	TRBD2	TRBJ2-1	once	TRBV19
CASSPTGVHEKLFF	TGCGCCAGCAGCCCAACAGGGGTGCATGAAAAACTGTTTTTT	TRBD1	TRBJ1-4	-	TRBV5-1
CATSRDLRRGSAFF	TGTGCCACCAGCAGAGACCTCCGGCGGGGCTCAGCTTTCTTT	-	TRBJ1-1	-	TRBV15
CASSPTSGGLDNEQFF	TGTGCCAGCAGTCCGACTAGCGGGGGGCTAGACAATGAGCAGTTCTTC	TRBD2	TRBJ2-1	-	TRBV28
CASSQDLGSSGGDTQYF	TGTGCCAGCAGCCAAGATCTTGGGTCTAGCGGGGGTGATACGCAGTATTTT	TRBD2	TRBJ2-3	-	TRBV3-1/TRBV3-2
CASRTFQQGASGNTIYF	TGTGCCAGCAGGACTTTTCAGCAGGGGGCATCTGGAAACACCATATATTTT	TRBD1	TRBJ1-3	-	TRBV27
CASSRHINDEKLFF	TGTGCCAGCAGTCGACATATTAATGATGAAAAACTGTTTTTT	-	TRBJ1-4	-	TRBV2
CASRASGGTDTQYF	TGTGCCAGCAGGGCTAGCGGGGGGACAGATACGCAGTATTTT	TRBD2	TRBJ2-3	-	TRBV2
CASSQLGLAAYEQYF	TGCGCCAGCAGCCAACTAGGACTAGCGGCCTACGAGCAGTACTTC	TRBD2	TRBJ2-7	-	TRBV4-1
CASSLFGERGGEQFF	TGTGCCAGCAGTTTATTCGGGGAGCGGGGCGGGGAGCAGTTCTTC	TRBD2	TRBJ2-1	-	TRBV28
CSASGSEPYEQYF	TGCAGTGCTAGTGGCAGCGAACCCTACGAGCAGTACTTC	-	TRBJ2-7	few	TRBV20-1
CATSLPEGSEETQYF	TGTGCCACCAGCCTTCCCGAGGGCTCGGAAGAGACCCAGTACTTC	-	TRBJ2-5	-	TRBV15
CASSTGTSRGEQYF	TGTGCCAGCAGTACCGGGACAAGCCGAGGCGAGCAGTACTTC	-	TRBJ2-7	-	TRBV2
CASSGLGGETQYF	TGTGCCAGCAGTGGCCTCGGGGGAGAGACCCAGTACTTC	-	TRBJ2-5	-	TRBV2
CASSPSPLGEQYF	TGTGCCAGCAGCCCATCCCCTTTGGGCGAGCAGTACTTC	-	TRBJ2-7	-	TRBV7-3
CASSTRDRGPSEQYF	TGTGCCAGCAGCACCCGGGACAGGGGGCCTAGCGAGCAGTACTTC	TRBD1	TRBJ2-7	-	TRBV13